Below, 20 T cell receptor beta chains from the same sample are listed, as sequenced in a study of Ad26.COV2.S vaccination and SARS-CoV-2 variants. This table comes from immunoSEQ multiplex PCR, and its TCRdb copy is limited to in-frame clones, with some not included. Seen here are about 420,000 clones, approximately 88% observed once, and the top ten hold approximately 4%. The treatment is: roughly 18 received Ad26.COV2.S at low or high dose, single or two shots; roughly five received placebo; per-sample allocation not given. Sample collection was performed on day 63 after the first vaccine or placebo injection. Here the sequenced sample was peripheral blood, taken in a trial of Ad26.COV2.S vaccine versus placebo. Receptors originate from a person between 18 and 65 years old who received the Ad26.COV2.S COVID-19 vaccine or a placebo.

The chain recombines TRBV6-1 with TRBJ2-1; 13 bases are shared with TRBD2. V shed 2 bases and J 0 bases; nucleotides not matched to a gene: 7. The CDR3 loop spans 19 amino acids. In germline, CDR1 is MNHNS, CDR2 SASEGT. The CDR3 region is CASSELTSGGWSSYNEQFF. CDR3 DNA: TGTGCCAGCAGTGAACTGACTAGCGGGGGGTGGAGCTCCTACAATGAGCAGTTCTTC.

The chain employs TRBV19 and TRBJ2-4, with D possibly TRBD2 on 5 matching bases. V lost 3 bases to trimming and J lost 9 bases, with 6 bases between them. The germline V gene has CDR1 LNHDA and CDR2 SQIVND (reference sequence). The CDR3 totals 11 residues. The CDR3 spells CASSMGSIQYF. Written as DNA, the CDR3 is TGTGCCAGTAGTATGGGGAGCATTCAGTACTTC.

This clone was detected once. V usage is TRBV7-6 and J usage is TRBJ2-7; 9 nucleotides agree with TRBD1. This CDR3 is 14 amino acids long. CDR1 is SGHVS and CDR2 is FNYEAQ in the germline V gene. J was trimmed by 2 bases and V by 6 bases; bases with no gene match: 5. CDR3 DNA sequence: TGTGCCAGCAGTTCGGGACAGGGAACCTACGAGCAGTACTTC. Translation gives CASSSGQGTYEQYF. The entire variable domain, with the rest obtained from reference TRBV7-6 and TRBJ2-7, is as follows: GAGVSQSPRYKVTKRGQDVALRCDPISGHVSLYWYRQALGQGPEFLTYFNYEAQQDKSGLPNDRFSAERPEGSISTLTIQRTEQRDSAMYRCASSSGQGTYEQYFGPGTRLTVT.

CDR3 DNA sequence: TGTGCCAGCAGTGGGGGGCCTGATAGCACAGATACGCAGTATTTT. This encodes CASSGGPDSTDTQYF. V gene TRBV7-9 combines with J gene TRBJ2-3, with D perhaps matching TRBD1 or TRBD2 (6 bases each). Per the germline V gene, CDR1 is SEHNR and CDR2 is FQNEAQ (reference sequence). V dropped 6 bases and J dropped 0 bases, with 13 bases sitting between them. The CDR3 extends over 15 amino acids.

Note on this clone: A read error is possible here, since a much larger clone lies one base away. Other DNA variants within this sample encode the same CDR3. This rearrangement joins TRBV7-9 to TRBJ2-7; maybe TRBD1 (6 bases). Looked up from germline, CDR1 is SEHNR and CDR2 is FQNEAQ (reference sequence). The CDR3 length is 14 residues. CDR3 nucleotides: TGTGCTAGCAGCTTAGGGGGTCTCTCTGGGGAGCAGTACTTC. Amino acids: CASSLGGLSGEQYF.

The rearrangement links TRBV29-1 to TRBJ2-5; D possibly corresponds to TRBD1 (5 bases). The CDR3 is 13 residues long. Trimming pared 4 bases from V and 1 base from J, leaving 10 bases between. Germline CDR1 is SQVTM and CDR2 is ANQGSEA. The CDR3 nucleotides read TGCAGCGTTGTCTTGGACACCCAAGAGACCCAGTACTTC. The encoded protein is CSVVLDTQETQYF. Complete variable domain (other parts from reference TRBV29-1 and TRBJ2-5): SAVISQKPSRDICQRGTSLTIQCQVDSQVTMMFWYRQQPGQSLTLIATANQGSEATYESGFVIDKFPISRPNLTFSTLTVSNMSPEDSSIYLCSVVLDTQETQYFGPGTRLLVL.

The chain recombines TRBV12-3 or TRBV12-4 with TRBJ2-5; D call uncertain. V lost 6 bases and J lost 3, with 11 bases in between. This CDR3 has 13 residues. DNA for the CDR3: TGTGCCAGCAGCCCAGACACCGAAGAGACCCAGTACTTC. Protein: CASSPDTEETQYF.

The chain recombines TRBV6-2 or TRBV6-3 with TRBJ2-4; D ambiguous. This CDR3 has 12 residues. The V end was cut by 6 bases, the J end by 9 bases, with 12 bases between. Germline V gene data show CDR1 as MNHEY and CDR2 as SVGEGT. The DNA for the CDR3 is TGTGCCAGCAGCAAAGGGCTTGCCATTCAGTACTTC. Translation gives CASSKGLAIQYF.

V usage is TRBV4-3 and J usage is TRBJ2-2; D possibly uses TRBD1 or TRBD2 (5 bases each). CDR1 is LGHNA and CDR2 is YSLEER in the germline V gene. With 4 bases removed from V and 4 bases from J, the gap between germline ends came to 13 bases. There are 15 residues in the CDR3. In DNA, the CDR3 is TGCGCCAGCAGCCTCGAGATCGGGGCCACCGGGGAGCTGTTTTTT. Its protein product is CASSLEIGATGELFF.

The chain joins TRBV29-1 to TRBJ1-2; D is undetermined. Trimming shortened V by 0 bases and J by 3 bases, and 14 bases separated the two germline ends. The V gene's germline CDR1 is SQVTM and CDR2 ANQGSEA. The CDR3 runs to 15 residues. This chain's CDR3 is CSVEDLGSEYYGYTF. The CDR3 bases are TGCAGCGTTGAAGATCTCGGCAGCGAATACTATGGCTACACCTTC. The entire variable domain, with the rest obtained from reference TRBV29-1 and TRBJ1-2, is as follows: SAVISQKPSRDICQRGTSLTIQCQVDSQVTMMFWYRQQPGQSLTLIATANQGSEATYESGFVIDKFPISRPNLTFSTLTVSNMSPEDSSIYLCSVEDLGSEYYGYTFGSGTRLTVV.

The chain combines TRBV7-3 with TRBJ1-1; a possible D gene is TRBD1 (5 bases). The CDR3 is 15 amino acids. Trimming stripped 2 bases from V and 3 bases from J, with 13 bases between. Germline V gives CDR1 SGHTA, CDR2 FQGTGA. This CDR3 is CASSLLGGGHTEAFF. The CDR3 nucleotides read TGTGCCAGCAGCTTACTCGGCGGGGGTCACACTGAAGCTTTCTTT.

The chain joins TRBV7-8 to TRBJ2-1; D remains unclear. Trimming took 5 bases from V and 1 from J, leaving 9 bases between them. Germline CDR1 reads SGHVS; CDR2 reads FQNEAQ. This CDR3 is 14 amino acids long. CDR3 protein: CASSPRRSYNEQFF. CDR3 in DNA: TGTGCCAGCAGCCCCCGGCGGTCCTACAATGAGCAGTTCTTC.

The chain recombines TRBV5-6 with TRBJ1-1, with D hard to call. CDR1 is SGHDT, CDR2 YYEEEE, per germline. V dropped 1 base and J dropped 0 bases, with 13 bases sitting between them. The CDR3 consists of 16 residues. CDR3 sequence reads: CASSLLLGNLNTEAFF. In nucleotides, the CDR3 is TGTGCCAGCAGCTTGCTCTTGGGGAACCTGAACACTGAAGCTTTCTTT.

This clone was observed a few times. The chain uses TRBV5-1 and TRBJ1-4; a weak D match, TRBD1 (6 bases). The CDR3 totals 16 residues. The V end lost 0 bases, the J end lost 3 bases, and 12 bases lay between the germline ends. Looked up from germline, CDR1 is SGHRS and CDR2 is YFSETQ. The chain's CDR3 is CASSLAPGQPNEKLFF. CDR3 nucleotide sequence: TGCGCCAGCAGCTTGGCGCCCGGACAGCCTAATGAAAAACTGTTTTTT.

The rearrangement links TRBV29-1 to TRBJ2-2, with 8 nucleotides matching TRBD1. The length of the CDR3 is 14 residues. Germline values: CDR1 SQVTM, CDR2 ANQGSEA. The ends lost 1 base at V and 3 bases at J; junction bases unmatched: 1. DNA of the CDR3: TGCAGCGTTGAAGGGACAGGGTACACCGGGGAGCTGTTTTTT. This gives the protein CSVEGTGYTGELFF.

CDR3 coding DNA: TGCAGCGCAGGGTGGGGGGGGACTGAAGCTTTCTTT. Protein: CSAGWGGTEAFF. The chain recombines TRBV29-1 with TRBJ1-1; D may be TRBD1 (5 bases). This CDR3 has 12 residues. Trimming cost V 7 bases and J 5 bases, with 14 bases left between them. Germline V gene lookup returns CDR1 SQVTM and CDR2 ANQGSEA.

This clone was counted a single time. The chain carries TRBV7-9 and TRBJ1-1; 7 nucleotides line up with TRBD1. With V trimmed by 0 bases and J by 5 bases, 6 bases remained unmatched. The CDR3 covers 15 residues. Per the germline V gene, CDR1 is SEHNR and CDR2 is FQNEAQ (reference sequence). The CDR3 is CASSLAEGGRTEAFF. The DNA of the CDR3 is TGTGCCAGCAGCTTAGCCGAAGGGGGCAGGACTGAAGCTTTCTTT.

The V and J genes are TRBV2 and TRBJ2-7, with TRBD2 matching 9 bases. There are 15 residues in the CDR3. Germline-derived CDR1 and CDR2 are SNHLY and FYNNEI. The trim removed 8 bases at V and 1 base at J, leaving 9 bases unmatched. The CDR3 DNA follows: TGTGCCAGCGGACAGCCGGGACTAGCTTCCTACGAGCAGTACTTC. This encodes CASGQPGLASYEQYF.

The chain employs TRBV4-1 and TRBJ2-1, with 7 bases identical to TRBD1. The CDR3 runs to 14 residues. Germline-derived CDR1 and CDR2 are MGHRA and YSYEKL. V dropped 4 bases and J dropped 8; count of bases not matched to a gene: 8. CDR3 region: CASSLPTGVYEQFF. As DNA, the CDR3 is TGCGCCAGCAGCCTCCCAACAGGGGTCTATGAGCAGTTCTTC.

The chain joins TRBV7-9 to TRBJ2-4; 8 bases map to TRBD2. The CDR3 is made up of 16 amino acids. The V gene's germline CDR1 is SEHNR and CDR2 FQNEAQ (reference sequence). The junction had 7 bases not matched to a gene; V was cut back by 5 bases and J by 1 base. The CDR3 reads CASSPAGGEAKNIQYF. The CDR3 DNA is TGTGCCAGCAGCCCGGCGGGAGGTGAGGCCAAAAACATTCAGTACTTC.